This T cell receptor beta chain was recorded in a study of OX40 agonist ivuxolimab in advanced cancers. As for the study in general: The dose-escalation cohort was approximately 84% male, with a mean age of about 58 years, ranging about 23 to 90. Overall study findings and caveats: Average numbers of expanded clones were greater in CD8+ T cells than in CD4+. Both blood CD4+ and CD8+ T cells showed clonal growth by week 6 at 0.1 to 3.0 mg/kg.

Assay used: immunoSEQ multiplex PCR; TCRdb lists only in-frame clones, some missing. The table records 70,000 to 75,000 clones, roughly 86% of them present only once. The germline CDR1 and CDR2 sequences are SGHRS and YFSETQ. Trimming left V 3 bases short and J 4 bases short, with 14 bases between. CDR3 length equals 14 residues. Of note for this clone: Its cognate antigen is unknown.

The genes are TRBV5-1 and TRBJ2-7; D assignment may be TRBD1 or TRBD2 (6 bases each). The starting material was CD4+ or CD8+ T cells sorted from blood, obtained in a trial of the OX40 agonist ivuxolimab. The clonotype originates from an adult with an advanced solid tumor such as melanoma, head and neck, liver or kidney cancer. CDR3 DNA: TGCGCCAGCAGCTGGGGGGCGGGCGAGTACGAGCAGTACTTC. This sequence encodes CASSWGAGEYEQYF.